These T cell receptor beta chains were read from a single sample in a study of blood T cell repertoires in COVID-19. Measured with immunoSEQ multiplex PCR; TCRdb has only the in-frame clones, and not every one. There are roughly 140,000 clones in the sample; around 84% occur only once, and roughly 34% lies in the top ten. Sequenced sample: peripheral blood. Receptors originate from a human donor in a cohort sampled during active COVID-19. Each CDR3 is given with its conserved first and last residue. Fields, in order: D gene, V gene, J gene, clone size, CDR3 DNA, CDR3 protein. The D gene is left open where the match is weak. Rows may omit the clone size; those that give it use once, few, many or a size class.

>TRBD1|TRBV19|TRBJ1-2|NA
TGTGCCAGTGAGGGGGCGCAGGGCTACACCTTC
CASEGAQGYTF
>NA|TRBV4-3|TRBJ2-7|NA
TGCGCCAGCAGCCAAGATCAGCGGGTATGGGATCTGTACTTC
CASSQDQRVWDLYF
>NA|TRBV9|TRBJ1-3|NA
TGTGCCAGCAGCGCTGATCGACGGGACTCTGGAAACACCATATATTTT
CASSADRRDSGNTIYF
>NA|TRBV16|TRBJ1-1|NA
TGTGCCAGCAGCCATTCGGGTGCCGATGAAGCTTTCTTT
CASSHSGADEAFF
>TRBD1|TRBV7-2|TRBJ1-6|once
TGTGCCAGCAGGCCGGGACAGGGTTTCAATTCACCCCTCCACTTT
CASRPGQGFNSPLHF
>NA|TRBV30|TRBJ2-5|once
TGTGCCTGGAGTGTAAGGGCTTCCGAGGGGACCCAGTACTTC
CAWSVRASEGTQYF
>TRBD2|TRBV7-9|TRBJ2-1|NA
TGTGCCAGCAGCCCGCAGGGACTAGCGAGCGGGAATGAGCAGTTCTTC
CASSPQGLASGNEQFF
>NA|TRBV4-1|TRBJ1-2|NA
TGCGCGGCAGGGCAGGGGAACAACTATGGCTACACCTTC
CAAGQGNNYGYTF
>TRBD1|TRBV7-2|TRBJ1-5|NA
TGTGCCAGCAGCTTAGAACAGGGGGATCAGCCCCAGCATTTT
CASSLEQGDQPQHF
>TRBD2|TRBV5-1|TRBJ2-3|NA
TGCGCCAGCCTCGCGTCGGGGGGGTCAGATACGCAGTATTTT
CASLASGGSDTQYF
>TRBD2|TRBV9|TRBJ2-1|NA
TGTGCCTCATCCGAGGGACTAGCACAGGTCCATGAGCAGTTCTTC
CASSEGLAQVHEQFF
>TRBD1|TRBV19|TRBJ1-5|NA
TGTGCCAGTAGTATTAAGGCAGGGGGACAGCCCCAGCATTTT
CASSIKAGGQPQHF
>NA|TRBV3-1/TRBV3-2|TRBJ1-1|NA
TGTGCCAGCAGCCAAGATAGCCGGAGTCGGACTGAAGCTTTCTTT
CASSQDSRSRTEAFF